This entry lists 30 T cell receptor beta chains sequenced from one sample in a study of blood T cells in healthy people across ages. The authors ran a second PCR of roughly 6 to 12 cycles using a sample-barcoded 5' primer and a J-beta primer mix. TCRdb analysed the 5' RACE reads with MiXCR anew, one entry per CDR3 protein. The repertoire consists of fewer than 2,000,000 distinct CDR3 sequences, with 34% occurring once and the leading ten covering over 9%. The sequenced sample consisted of blood. These receptors were taken from a woman aged 25 to 39 in good health.

The rearrangement joins TRBV13 to TRBJ2-1, with 15 bases lining up with TRBD2. This CDR3 comprises 18 residues. The V segment lost 3 bases and the J segment 13 bases; nucleotides outside the gene matches: 16. Germline loops: CDR1 PRHDT, CDR2 FYEKMQ (reference sequence). CDR3 sequence reads: CASSLTGLAGGQQETQFF. In DNA, the CDR3 is TGTGCCAGCAGCTTGACGGGACTAGCGGGAGGACAGCAAGAGACCCAGTTCTTC.

About this clonotype itself: A junction end diverges from the germline sequence, so it may reflect a read error. This rearrangement joins TRBV7-9 to TRBJ1-1; D is unresolved. The CDR3 length is 13 residues. In germline, CDR1 is SEHNR, CDR2 FQNEAQ (reference sequence). Here the CDR3 DNA reads TGTGCCGGCAGCTTATCGAGTGGCACTGAAGCTTTCTTT. Amino acid sequence: CAGSLSSGTEAFF.

The chain uses TRBV20-1 and TRBJ2-7; D possibly corresponds to TRBD1 (7 bases). The V end lost 6 bases, the J end lost 2 bases, and 26 bases lay between the germline ends. This CDR3 comprises 17 residues. The germline V gene encodes CDR1 DFQATT and CDR2 SNEGSKA (reference sequence). CDR3 protein: CSATRGEGEKSPYEQYF. CDR3 in DNA: TGCAGTGCGACCAGGGGGGAAGGGGAAAAATCTCCCTACGAGCAGTACTTC.

This clonotype has ten or more counts. The chain combines TRBV7-2 with TRBJ2-3; 14 bases line up with TRBD2. J was trimmed by 1 base and V by 5 bases; bases with no gene match: 8. The germline V gene has CDR1 SGHTA and CDR2 FQGNSA. The CDR3 spans 18 residues. CDR3 nucleotide sequence: TGTGCCAGCAGCCCGGGACTAGCGGGAGTTGGGGGCACAGATACGCAGTATTTT. Translated: CASSPGLAGVGGTDTQYF.

The rearrangement links TRBV11-2 to TRBJ2-1; D not certain. The CDR3 spans 13 residues. Trimming stripped 9 bases from V and 4 bases from J, with 13 bases between. CDR1 and CDR2 (germline): SGHAT, FQNNGV. CDR3 sequence: CASCIDGYNEQFF. CDR3 bases: TGTGCCAGTTGTATAGACGGGTACAATGAGCAGTTCTTC.

A note on this clonotype: A read error is possible here, since a much larger clone lies one base away. The gene calls are TRBV5-1 and TRBJ2-3, with 8 bases aligning to TRBD2. The CDR3 has 14 residues. Per the germline V gene, CDR1 is SGHRS and CDR2 is YFSETQ. V shed 6 bases, J shed 4 bases, and the junction held 7 bases outside the gene matches. In DNA form, the CDR3 reads TGCGCCAGCAAGCGGGAGACGGGCGCAGATACGCAGTATTTT. This gives the protein CASKRETGADTQYF. The full variable domain, with the rest looked up from reference TRBV5-1 and TRBJ2-3, is KAGVTQTPRYLIKTRGQQVTLSCSPISGHRSVSWYQQTPGQGLQFLFEYFSETQRNKGNFPGRFSGRQFSNSRSEMNVSTLELGDSALYLCASKRETGADTQYFGPGTRLTVL.

This sequence joins TRBV12-3 or TRBV12-4 and TRBJ2-1; no clear D gene. V gave up 3 bases and J gave up 0 bases, with 15 bases separating them. The CDR3 has 17 residues. CDR3 loop: CASSFSLSHSSYNEQFF. DNA for the CDR3: TGTGCCAGCAGTTTCTCCCTCTCCCACAGCTCCTACAATGAGCAGTTCTTC.

The gene calls are TRBV20-1 and TRBJ2-7; 10 bases are a match to TRBD2. Trimming cost V 0 bases and J 2 bases; bases outside gene matches: 1. Per germline, CDR1 DFQATT and CDR2 SNEGSKA (reference sequence). The CDR3 extends over 14 amino acids. The CDR3 reads CSAREAGGAYEQYF. The CDR3 nucleotides read TGCAGTGCTAGAGAAGCGGGAGGGGCCTACGAGCAGTACTTC.

This clonotype was observed a few times. The chain employs TRBV12-3 or TRBV12-4 and TRBJ2-5; D uncertain. The CDR3 spans 14 residues. The germline V and J ends were trimmed by 11 bases and 1 base, with 17 bases remaining between them. CDR3 residues: CASSPRKSQETQYF. Written as DNA, the CDR3 is TGTGCCTCGTCCCCCCGCAAGAGCCAAGAGACCCAGTACTTC.

This clonotype was counted only a few times. The chain recombines TRBV6-1 with TRBJ2-5; 12 bases match TRBD1. CDR3 length: 16 amino acids. The trim removed 4 bases at V and 11 bases at J, leaving 14 bases unmatched. Germline V CDR1 and CDR2: MNHNS, SASEGT. CDR3 nucleotide sequence: TGTGCCAGCAGTGTCCTGGGACAGGGGGCACCCTACAAGCAGTACTTC. It codes for CASSVLGQGAPYKQYF.

The sample holds a few counts of this clonotype. The chain recombines TRBV7-2 with TRBJ2-1; maybe TRBD1 (5 bases). In germline, CDR1 is SGHTA, CDR2 FQGNSA. Trimming stripped 0 bases from V and 4 bases from J, with 7 bases between. The CDR3 consists of 14 residues. The CDR3 reads CASSLAREYNEQFF. In nucleotides, the CDR3 is TGTGCCAGCAGCTTAGCCAGGGAATACAATGAGCAGTTCTTC.

This clonotype was detected only once. The chain couples TRBV4-2 to TRBJ2-3; a weak D match, TRBD2 (7 bases). V lost 4 bases to trimming and J lost 0 bases, with 17 bases between them. The germline V gene encodes CDR1 LGHNA and CDR2 YNFKEQ. The CDR3 is 17 residues long. CDR3 in amino acids: CASSLRGGGTSTDTQYF. The CDR3 coding sequence is TGTGCCAGCAGCCTACGAGGGGGGGGGACTAGCACAGATACGCAGTATTTT.

This clonotype has only a few counts. The rearrangement joins TRBV29-1 to TRBJ2-3; the D gene could be TRBD1 or TRBD2 (6 bases each). V shed 2 bases and J shed 6 bases, with 12 bases lying between them. Germline assignment: CDR1 SQVTM and CDR2 ANQGSEA. CDR3 length: 13 residues. The CDR3 sequence: CSVERGVWDTQYF. The CDR3 nucleotides read TGCAGCGTTGAAAGGGGGGTGTGGGATACGCAGTATTTT.

The chain is built from TRBV20-1 and TRBJ2-7, with TRBD2 matching 9 bases. Judging by the DNA end, TRBJ2-5 fits better; the J call may be wrong. The CDR3 spans 12 residues. Germline V gene lookup returns CDR1 DFQATT and CDR2 SNEGSKA (reference sequence). CDR3 loop: CSAGLARQTQYF. The CDR3 bases are TGCAGTGCTGGACTAGCGAGGCAGACCCAGTACTTC.

The chain is built from TRBV7-2 and TRBJ2-5; 9 nucleotides line up with TRBD1. The germline CDR1 and CDR2 sequences are SGHTA and FQGNSA. After removal of 6 bases from V and 2 bases from J, the junction contained 10 bases not matched to a gene. This CDR3 spans 16 amino acids. CDR3 nucleotide sequence: TGTGCCAGCAGGTCAACAGGGACAGGGCCTCAAGAGACCCAGTACTTC. It yields the protein CASRSTGTGPQETQYF.

This clonotype was counted at least ten times. V usage is TRBV6-1 and J usage is TRBJ1-4; D remains unclear. The CDR3 has 15 amino acids. CDR1 and CDR2 (germline): MNHNS, SASEGT. V gave up 4 bases and J gave up 5 bases, with 14 bases separating them. The CDR3 nucleotides read TGTGCCAGCAGTGGAGGACCGGGTGGGAATGAAAAACTGTTTTTT. Translating it yields CASSGGPGGNEKLFF.

Written as DNA, the CDR3 is TGTGCCAGCAGCTCCCCGGGACTCCCGAACACTGAAGCTTTCTTT. Its protein product is CASSSPGLPNTEAFF. This chain uses TRBV12-3 or TRBV12-4 with TRBJ1-1; tentatively, D is TRBD1 (5 bases). The CDR3 runs 15 residues. Trimming took off 6 bases at V and 1 base at J, with 15 bases between the two ends.

The sample holds a few counts of this clonotype. The J gene is TRBJ2-7, the V gene TRBV2; either TRBD1 or TRBD2 may supply D (5 bases each). The CDR3 has 14 amino acids. Germline V CDR1 and CDR2: SNHLY, FYNNEI. V was clipped by 4 bases and J by 2 bases, with 12 bases between them. CDR3 residues: CASSGRDLPYEQYF. CDR3 in DNA: TGTGCCAGCAGTGGCCGGGACCTTCCCTACGAGCAGTACTTC.

Concerning this clonotype itself: This may arise from a read error, as a much more abundant clone is one base away. The CDR3 bases are TGTGCCGGGGCGGTCGGGGGAACCCGAGAGACCCAGTACTTC. Translated, it gives CAGAVGGTRETQYF. The chain employs TRBV5-5 and TRBJ2-5, with D perhaps matching TRBD2 (6 bases). The CDR3 consists of 14 residues. V lost 10 bases, J lost 4 bases, and 20 bases lay in between. CDR1 and CDR2 from the germline V gene are SGHKS and YYEKEE (reference sequence).

The genes are TRBV4-1 and TRBJ2-7; TRBD2 matches 8 bases. V shed 8 bases, J shed 4 bases, and the junction held 16 bases outside the gene matches. This CDR3 contains 16 residues. CDR1 and CDR2 from the germline V gene are MGHRA and YSYEKL. Written as DNA, the CDR3 is TGCGCCAGCGGCCCGCAGGCCCTAGCGGGCGGTTACGAGCAGTACTTC. Residues: CASGPQALAGGYEQYF.

The table lists this clonotype with a few counts. V is TRBV3-1 and J is TRBJ2-1; 8 nucleotides agree with TRBD2. Germline CDR1 and CDR2: LGHDT and YNNKEL (reference sequence). The length of the CDR3 is 15 residues. V lost 3 bases to trimming and J lost 2 bases; unmatched junction nucleotides: 3. CDR3 protein: CASSQDGRAYNEQFF. CDR3 coding DNA: TGTGCCAGCAGCCAGGACGGGAGGGCCTACAATGAGCAGTTCTTC.

This clonotype occurred many times. J is TRBJ2-7 and V is TRBV6-5; 12 nucleotides line up with TRBD1. The CDR3 extends over 15 amino acids. The junction had 7 bases not matched to a gene; V was cut back by 6 bases and J by 4 bases. Germline CDR1 is MNHEY and CDR2 is SVGAGI. CDR3: CASRTGTGGFYEQYF. The CDR3 nucleotides read TGTGCCAGCAGGACCGGGACAGGGGGCTTTTACGAGCAGTACTTC.

There are many counts of this clonotype. The V and J genes are TRBV29-1 and TRBJ2-7; TRBD1 might be the D (6 bases). V lost 8 bases, J lost 6 bases, and 17 bases lay in between. This CDR3 has 12 amino acids. Germline CDR1 and CDR2: SQVTM and ANQGSEA. CDR3 sequence (DNA): TGCAGCTCCCGGACAGCCCTCGGCGAGCAGTACTTC. Translation gives CSSRTALGEQYF.

This clonotype was recorded a few times. The gene calls are TRBV29-1 and TRBJ2-3, with 10 nucleotides matching TRBD2. The germline V gene has CDR1 SQVTM and CDR2 ANQGSEA. J lost 3 bases, V lost 7 bases, and 4 bases had no gene match. This CDR3 region has 13 residues. The CDR3 DNA sequence: TGCAGCGCTAGCGGGAGTTGGACAGATACGCAGTATTTT. This sequence encodes CSASGSWTDTQYF.

This clonotype showed up many times. Relative to the germline gene, one junction end is altered; a read error may explain this. J is TRBJ2-3 and V is TRBV7-8; possibly TRBD2 for D (5 bases). The CDR3 has 13 residues. In germline, CDR1 is SGHVS, CDR2 FQNEAQ. In DNA form, the CDR3 reads TGCGCCAGCAGCCCGGGGAACACAGATACGCAGTATTTT. It codes for CASSPGNTDTQYF.

This chain joins TRBV21-1 and TRBJ2-4; the table gives TRBD2 as D, unverified against the DNA. TRBV21-1 is a pseudogene segment. This CDR3 contains 16 residues. In nucleotides, the CDR3 is TGTGCCAGCAGCAAAGCTCCCCTAGTAGGCGCAAACATTCAGTACTTC. It specifies CASSKAPLVGANIQYF.

The table lists this clonotype with a few counts. The genes are TRBV20-1 and TRBJ2-3; 7 nucleotides line up with TRBD2. The CDR3 runs to 18 residues. V shed 1 base and J 0 bases; nucleotides not matched to a gene: 13. The germline V gene has CDR1 DFQATT and CDR2 SNEGSKA (reference sequence). Here the CDR3 DNA reads TGCAGTGCTAGAGTCTCGGTCGGAGCGGGAATAAGCACAGATACGCAGTATTTT. Translated: CSARVSVGAGISTDTQYF.

With regard to this clonotype: At one boundary the junction diverges from the germline segment, which might be a read error. The J gene is TRBJ2-7, the V gene TRBV5-1; 7 bases match TRBD2. Germline V gives CDR1 SGHRS, CDR2 YFSETQ. The CDR3 length is 15 residues. In nucleotides, the CDR3 is TGCGCCAGCAACTTGGAAACGGGAGGTCCCTACGAGCAGTACTTC. Amino acid sequence: CASNLETGGPYEQYF.

Only a few counts were recorded for this clonotype. The gene calls are TRBV20-1 and TRBJ2-7; TRBD2 matches at 9 bases. Germline V lookup: CDR1 DFQATT, CDR2 SNEGSKA (reference sequence). V shed 5 bases and J 5 bases; nucleotides not matched to a gene: 10. The CDR3 loop spans 14 amino acids. The CDR3 DNA sequence: TGCAGTGCTTCGAATAGCGGGAGAGTCCACGAGCAGTACTTC. It translates to CSASNSGRVHEQYF.

This clonotype was found a few times. V and J are TRBV6-1 and TRBJ2-7, with 15 bases that match TRBD2. CDR3 size: 18 residues. CDR1 is MNHNS, CDR2 SASEGT, per germline. V lost 6 bases and J lost 0; bases outside the gene matches: 9. As DNA, the CDR3 is TGTGCCAGCAGCCGGGGTGGGACTAGCGGGAGGAGCTCCTACGAGCAGTACTTC. Its protein is CASSRGGTSGRSSYEQYF.